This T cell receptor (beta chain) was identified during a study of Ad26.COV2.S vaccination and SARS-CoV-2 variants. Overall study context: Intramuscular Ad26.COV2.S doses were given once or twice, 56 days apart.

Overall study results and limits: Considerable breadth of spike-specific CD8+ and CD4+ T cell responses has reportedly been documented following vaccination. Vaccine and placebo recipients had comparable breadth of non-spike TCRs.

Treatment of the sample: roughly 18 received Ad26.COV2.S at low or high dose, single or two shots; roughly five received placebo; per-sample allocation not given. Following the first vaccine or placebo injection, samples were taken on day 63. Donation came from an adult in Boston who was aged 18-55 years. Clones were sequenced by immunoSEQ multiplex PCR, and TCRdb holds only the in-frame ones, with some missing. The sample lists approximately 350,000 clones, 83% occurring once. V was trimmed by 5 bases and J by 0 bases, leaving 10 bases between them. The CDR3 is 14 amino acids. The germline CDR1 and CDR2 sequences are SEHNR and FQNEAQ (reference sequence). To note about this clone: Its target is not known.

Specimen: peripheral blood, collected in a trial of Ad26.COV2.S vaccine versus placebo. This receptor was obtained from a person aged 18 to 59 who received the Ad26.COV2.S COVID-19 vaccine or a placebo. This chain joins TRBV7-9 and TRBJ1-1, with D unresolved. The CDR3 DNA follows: TGTGCCAGCAGCCCCGCGTGGTTGAACACTGAAGCTTTCTTT. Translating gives CASSPAWLNTEAFF.